Following are 20 T cell receptor beta chains from one sample sequenced in a study of identifying expanded T cells in peripheral blood. Measured with immunoSEQ multiplex PCR; TCRdb has only the in-frame clones, and not every one. The table lists 60,000 or so clones, approximately 83% of them singletons. Sequencing input: blood. Source of these receptors: a person aged 18-70 years in good health.

V gene TRBV7-9 combines with J gene TRBJ2-5; TRBD1 is a possible D gene (6 bases). The germline V gene has CDR1 SEHNR and CDR2 FQNEAQ (reference sequence). There are 14 residues in the CDR3. V gave up 7 bases and J gave up 1 base, with 13 bases separating them. CDR3 residues: CASMLPGAQETQYF. CDR3 sequence (DNA): TGTGCCAGCATGCTACCAGGGGCCCAAGAGACCCAGTACTTC.

The table lists this clone with a few counts. The chain carries TRBV4-1 and TRBJ2-3; TRBD1 matches 8 bases. V lost 0 bases, J lost 5 bases, and 7 bases stayed unmatched. CDR1 is MGHRA and CDR2 is YSYEKL in the germline V gene. The CDR3 is 16 amino acids. The CDR3 DNA reads TGCGCCAGCAGCCAAGAGAGTCAGGGGGCTGGAGATACGCAGTATTTT. It specifies CASSQESQGAGDTQYF.

The chain is built from TRBV7-8 and TRBJ2-5; unclear D gene. The germline V gene encodes CDR1 SGHVS and CDR2 FQNEAQ. Between the trimmed V and J ends, which lost 1 base and 1 base, there was a span of 13 bases. This CDR3 contains 16 residues. CDR3 nucleotides: TGTGCCAGCAGCTTAGTAATGGTGGGGTCCCAAGAGACCCAGTACTTC. Amino acid sequence: CASSLVMVGSQETQYF.

The CDR3 bases are TGCGCCAGCAGCCAAGAGGGGACAGGGGGCGGATGGTATGGCTACACCTTC. Its translation is CASSQEGTGGGWYGYTF. The chain combines TRBV4-1 with TRBJ1-2; 12 bases map to TRBD1. The CDR3 is made up of 17 amino acids. V was clipped by 0 bases and J by 5 bases; unmatched bases: 7. The germline V gene encodes CDR1 MGHRA and CDR2 YSYEKL.

The chain uses TRBV4-3 and TRBJ2-3; D not resolved. Trimming took off 0 bases at V and 1 base at J, with 11 bases between the two ends. The germline gives CDR1 LGHNA, CDR2 YSLEER. This CDR3 spans 16 amino acids. In DNA form, the CDR3 reads TGCGCCAGCAGCCAAGATGATCTAGAGGGCACAGATACGCAGTATTTT. Translation gives CASSQDDLEGTDTQYF.

The rearrangement links TRBV6-1 to TRBJ1-5; D is undetermined. The CDR3 has 14 residues. Trimming shortened V by 1 base and J by 4 bases, and 8 bases separated the two germline ends. Germline-derived CDR1 and CDR2 are MNHNS and SASEGT. CDR3 in amino acids: CASSEVNRNQPQHF. CDR3 coding DNA: TGTGCCAGCAGTGAAGTTAACAGAAATCAGCCCCAGCATTTT.

This clone has just a few counts. This chain uses TRBV19 with TRBJ1-6, with D possibly TRBD1 on 5 matching bases. This CDR3 is built from 14 residues. From germline, CDR1 is LNHDA and CDR2 SQIVND (reference sequence). V was clipped by 8 bases and J by 6 bases, with 14 bases between them. The CDR3 loop is CASAPGLPNSPLHF. Written as DNA, the CDR3 is TGTGCCAGTGCCCCGGGGCTACCTAATTCACCCCTCCACTTT.

The CDR3 DNA reads as TGCGCCAGCAGCCCAGGGCTAGGCGGTGGCACTGAAGCTTTCTTT. It translates to CASSPGLGGGTEAFF. The chain joins TRBV10-2 to TRBJ1-1; possibly TRBD1 for D (5 bases). V was clipped by 6 bases and J by 4 bases, with 18 bases between them. Per germline, CDR1 WSHSY and CDR2 SAAADI. The CDR3 is 15 amino acids.

The chain has TRBV6-5 and TRBJ2-5, with D unresolved. The length of the CDR3 is 16 residues. The germline V and J ends were trimmed by 0 bases and 0 bases, with 11 bases remaining between them. Looked up from germline, CDR1 is MNHEY and CDR2 is SVGAGI. The CDR3 coding sequence is TGTGCCAGCAGTTACTCGCCAAAGAACAACCAAGAGACCCAGTACTTC. Its protein is CASSYSPKNNQETQYF.

The V and J genes are TRBV5-1 and TRBJ1-1, with 7 bases identical to TRBD1. Germline trimming cut 4 bases from V and 0 bases from J; bases unmatched to any gene: 3. Germline V gene lookup returns CDR1 SGHRS and CDR2 YFSETQ. The CDR3 loop spans 14 amino acids. CDR3 in amino acids: CASSPTGVNTEAFF. As DNA, the CDR3 is TGCGCCAGCAGCCCAACAGGGGTGAACACTGAAGCTTTCTTT.

Here the CDR3 reads CASEPDRGHNYGYTF. CDR3 coding DNA: TGTGCCAGCGAACCGGACAGGGGCCATAACTATGGCTACACCTTC. The chain links TRBV6-1 to TRBJ1-2, with TRBD1 matching over 9 bases. The CDR3 loop spans 15 amino acids. The V and J ends lost 8 bases and 1 base, in that order; junction bases with no gene match: 8. CDR1 and CDR2 from the germline V gene are MNHNS and SASEGT.

This chain joins TRBV5-1 and TRBJ1-1; D unclear. Germline lookup yields CDR1 SGHRS and CDR2 YFSETQ. The ends were cut back, 6 bases at V and 2 bases at J, with 17 bases in the middle. There are 15 residues in the CDR3. The CDR3 region is CASKQQTARNTEAFF. The CDR3 DNA follows: TGCGCCAGCAAGCAGCAGACGGCACGAAACACTGAAGCTTTCTTT.

DNA for the CDR3: TGTGCCAGCTCACCGAGAGCTGTTTACGAGCAGTACTTC. It codes for CASSPRAVYEQYF. The rearrangement uses TRBV18 and TRBJ2-7; D is undetermined. CDR3 length equals 13 residues. CDR1 KGHSH and CDR2 LQKENI come from the germline V gene. V lost 3 bases and J 4 bases, leaving 10 bases between the germline ends.

The chain carries TRBV27 and TRBJ1-2; TRBD1 matches at 9 bases. The germline V gene encodes CDR1 MNHEY and CDR2 SMNVEV (reference sequence). The V segment lost 0 bases and the J segment 8 bases; nucleotides outside the gene matches: 4. This CDR3 comprises 14 residues. For the CDR3, the DNA is TGTGCCAGCAGTTTATCGGGACAGGGATCAGGCTACACCTTC. This codes for CASSLSGQGSGYTF.

V gene TRBV4-1 combines with J gene TRBJ2-1; no clear D. The CDR3 totals 13 residues. V was cut by 4 bases and J by 2 bases, with 6 bases left in between. Germline assignment: CDR1 MGHRA and CDR2 YSYEKL. As DNA, the CDR3 is TGCGCCAGCAGCCTATCCACCTACAATGAGCAGTTCTTC. This codes for CASSLSTYNEQFF.

The chain couples TRBV5-6 to TRBJ1-5; D might be TRBD1 (6 bases). Looked up from germline, CDR1 is SGHDT and CDR2 is YYEEEE. The CDR3 is 14 residues long. V was cut by 3 bases and J by 1 base, with 8 bases left in between. DNA for the CDR3: TGTGCCAGCAGCTCAACAGGGAGCAATCAGCCCCAGCATTTT. Amino acid sequence: CASSSTGSNQPQHF.

The chain carries TRBV5-1 and TRBJ1-3; 7 nucleotides agree with TRBD1. V lost 2 bases to trimming and J lost 2 bases; unmatched junction nucleotides: 4. The germline V gene has CDR1 SGHRS and CDR2 YFSETQ. The CDR3 runs 15 residues. CDR3 sequence: CASSLEGAPGNTIYF. The DNA of the CDR3 is TGCGCCAGCAGCTTAGAGGGGGCTCCTGGAAACACCATATATTTT. Complete variable domain (other parts from reference TRBV5-1 and TRBJ1-3): KAGVTQTPRYLIKTRGQQVTLSCSPISGHRSVSWYQQTPGQGLQFLFEYFSETQRNKGNFPGRFSGRQFSNSRSEMNVSTLELGDSALYLCASSLEGAPGNTIYFGEGSWLTVV.

The chain employs TRBV19 and TRBJ2-2; the D call may be TRBD1 or TRBD2 (6 bases each). V lost 6 bases and J lost 5, with 13 bases in between. CDR1 and CDR2 (germline): LNHDA, SQIVND (reference sequence). This CDR3 has 14 amino acids. The CDR3, as DNA: TGTGCCAGTAGAGATGGAGGGGGGACCGGGGAGCTGTTTTTT. Translation: CASRDGGGTGELFF.

The V call is TRBV19, the J call TRBJ2-2; 7 bases line up with TRBD1. Germline trimming cut 3 bases from V and 7 bases from J; bases unmatched to any gene: 5. The CDR3 runs to 14 residues. The germline gives CDR1 LNHDA, CDR2 SQIVND (reference sequence). The CDR3 spells CASSIRQGGGELFF. DNA for the CDR3: TGTGCCAGTAGTATTAGACAGGGCGGCGGGGAGCTGTTTTTT. Filled out from reference TRBV19 and TRBJ2-2, the complete variable domain reads DGGITQSPKYLFRKEGQNVTLSCEQNLNHDAMYWYRQDPGQGLRLIYYSQIVNDFQKGDIAEGYSVSREKKESFPLTVTSAQKNPTAFYLCASSIRQGGGELFFGEGSRLTVL.

V gene TRBV2 combines with J gene TRBJ2-3; 7 bases are shared with TRBD1. Trimming removed 6 bases from V and 10 bases from J; junction bases left unmatched: 10. CDR1 and CDR2 (germline): SNHLY, FYNNEI. The CDR3 totals 13 residues. For the CDR3, the DNA is TGTGCCAGCAGAGGGTGGGACAGTCGCCCGCAGTATTTT. Residues: CASRGWDSRPQYF.